The sequence of this T cell receptor beta chain was determined in a study of blood T cells in healthy people across ages. This clonotype was seen just once. Germline V gene lookup returns CDR1 MNHEY and CDR2 SMNVEV (reference sequence). Trimming shortened V by 10 bases and J by 4 bases, and 27 bases separated the two germline ends. The CDR3 consists of 17 residues. A second PCR of 7 to 11 cycles used a sample-barcoded 5' primer and a J-beta primer mix. TCRdb fed the 5' RACE reads into MiXCR, producing one record per CDR3 protein. The sample contains roughly 800,000 distinct CDR3 sequences, more than 45% of which appear only once.

The chain recombines TRBV27 with TRBJ2-3; perhaps D is TRBD1 or TRBD2 (7 bases each). This clonotype originated in a man aged 30-40 years in good health. The sequencing input was blood. In DNA, the CDR3 is TGTGCCATCGTAAGGCCCTCTACAGGGGAGGGGGCAGATACGCAGTATTTT. It yields the protein CAIVRPSTGEGADTQYF.